This TCR beta chain originates from a study of blood T cell repertoires in COVID-19. Study-wide context: PBMCs, B-cell-depleted T cells, or T cells were the source of the cDNA or gDNA that made up the material.

Generated by immunoSEQ multiplex PCR, the TCRdb table keeps only in-frame clones and is missing some. In the table there are 10,000 to 15,000 clones, around 79% of which are singletons. Only one count was recorded for this clone. Input material: peripheral blood. The source of this sequence is a man older than 75 with acute or convalescent COVID-19.

The CDR3 DNA sequence: TGTGCCAGCAGCCCTCGGGGGGATACGCAGTATTTT. Residues: CASSPRGDTQYF. The chain links TRBV12-3 or TRBV12-4 to TRBJ2-3; D is perhaps TRBD2 (6 bases). Trimming took off 6 bases at V and 6 bases at J, with 10 bases between the two ends. This CDR3 has 12 amino acids.